This T cell receptor beta chain originates from a study of blood T cell repertoires in COVID-19. Study-wide context: There were acute and convalescent COVID-19 samples, and they came from the United States, Italy and Spain. The analysed material was cDNA or gDNA that came from T cells, B-cell-depleted T cells, or PBMCs.

Original processing notes: Amplification of reference gene primers provided the estimated nucleated cell counts. The repertoire was sequenced with immunoSEQ multiplex PCR; TCRdb's copy has only in-frame clones and lacks some. V and J calls and clone size come straight from that table; D and trimming were deduced from the DNA. The sample carries 100,000 to 150,000 clones, roughly 87% recorded once. Trimming removed 4 bases at V and 2 bases at J, with 14 bases between. Germline V gene sequence: CDR1 SNHLY, CDR2 FYNNEI. The CDR3 is 16 residues long. The chain is built from TRBV2 and TRBJ2-2; no clear D gene. The receptor comes from a woman older than 75 with acute or convalescent COVID-19. What was sequenced was peripheral blood. In nucleotides, the CDR3 is TGTGCCAGCAGTGCCCTCGGGTGGGTAAACACCGGGGAGCTGTTTTTT. This sequence encodes CASSALGWVNTGELFF.